The rows below give T cell receptor beta chains drawn from one sample of a study of T cell repertoires in cytomegalovirus infection. These receptors are not linked to any known antigen. TCRdb re-called the reads with MiXCR, one entry per CDR3 protein. The table has some 30,000 distinct CDR3 sequences, over 15% seen once; the top ten hold more than 80%. The source was CD8+ T cells from cultured PBMCs, collected from culture after CMV antigen stimulation. All receptors derive from a human donor in good health (CMV status not recorded). Some clones in this sample may be carry-over from other donors' samples. Both conserved end residues are part of each CDR3.

len: 14; j_gene: TRBJ2-5; v_gene: TRBV7-2; CDR3aa: CASSLNARQETQYF
len: 13; j_gene: TRBJ2-5; v_gene: TRBV27; CDR3aa: CASSPIRQETQYF
len: 19; j_gene: TRBJ2-3; v_gene: TRBV7-2; CDR3aa: CASSLAIGILDSSTDTQYF
len: 15; j_gene: TRBJ1-1; v_gene: TRBV9; CDR3aa: CASSAGGHSNTEAFF
len: 13; j_gene: TRBJ1-1; v_gene: TRBV12-5; CDR3aa: CASGPDLNTEAFF
len: 12; j_gene: TRBJ2-1; v_gene: TRBV6-8; CDR3aa: CASTRRRHEQFF
len: 15; j_gene: TRBJ2-1; v_gene: TRBV10-3; CDR3aa: CAISESGNSYNEQFF
len: 13; j_gene: TRBJ2-7; v_gene: TRBV7-6; CDR3aa: CASSLREQGEQYF
len: 16; j_gene: TRBJ2-2; v_gene: TRBV4-1; CDR3aa: CASSQDESGGAGELFF
len: 14; j_gene: TRBJ1-6; v_gene: TRBV12-3/TRBV12-4; CDR3aa: CASSSGGSYSPLHF
len: 14; j_gene: TRBJ2-1; v_gene: TRBV7-8; CDR3aa: CASSQGPAENEQFF
len: 21; j_gene: TRBJ2-3; v_gene: TRBV7-2; CDR3aa: CASSSIGWGRGGQTRADTQYF
len: 13; j_gene: TRBJ1-2; v_gene: TRBV2; CDR3aa: CASIRWEKDGYTF
len: 15; j_gene: TRBJ2-5; v_gene: TRBV12-3/TRBV12-4; CDR3aa: CASSLGAGGQGTQYF
len: 17; j_gene: TRBJ2-2; v_gene: TRBV6-5; CDR3aa: CASSPIRTAQNTGELFF
len: 15; j_gene: TRBJ2-7; v_gene: TRBV6-1; CDR3aa: CASSEVAGEDNEQYF
len: 16; j_gene: TRBJ2-2; v_gene: TRBV4-1; CDR3aa: CASSQQGEMYTGELFF
len: 11; j_gene: TRBJ2-1; v_gene: TRBV11-3; CDR3aa: CASSLPPGPFF
len: 16; j_gene: TRBJ2-6; v_gene: TRBV7-6; CDR3aa: CASSLNKGSGANVLTF
len: 16; j_gene: TRBJ2-7; v_gene: TRBV2; CDR3aa: CASKMTPGTAVYEQYF
len: 17; j_gene: TRBJ2-1; v_gene: TRBV19; CDR3aa: CASSEGGLALVGNEQFF
len: 12; j_gene: TRBJ2-5; v_gene: TRBV18; CDR3aa: CASSHTEETQYF
len: 14; j_gene: TRBJ2-1; v_gene: TRBV7-8; CDR3aa: CASSPQDSYNEQFF
len: 17; j_gene: TRBJ1-1; v_gene: TRBV5-1; CDR3aa: CASSSGHRGRADTEAFF